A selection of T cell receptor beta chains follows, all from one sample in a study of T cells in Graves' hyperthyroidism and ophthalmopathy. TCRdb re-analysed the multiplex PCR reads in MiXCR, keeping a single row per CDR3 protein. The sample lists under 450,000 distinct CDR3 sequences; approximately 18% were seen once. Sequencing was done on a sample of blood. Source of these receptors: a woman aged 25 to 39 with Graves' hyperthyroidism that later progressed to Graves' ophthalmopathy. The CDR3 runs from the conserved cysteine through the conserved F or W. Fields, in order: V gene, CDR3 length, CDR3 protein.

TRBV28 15 CASTVLAASYNEQFF
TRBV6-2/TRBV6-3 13 CASTPDRAQPQHF
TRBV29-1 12 CSEQARPGTQYF
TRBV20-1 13 CSAPHRQGWGYTF
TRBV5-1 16 CASSIGGVIDYNEQFF
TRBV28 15 CASSSKRDRGSEAFF
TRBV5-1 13 CASSYEVGDTQYF
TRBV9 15 CASSVGASGHNEQFF
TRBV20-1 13 CSALEGNHNEQFF
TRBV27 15 CASSYSGFLGLEQYF
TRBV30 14 CVWGTTLAKNIQYF
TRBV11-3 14 CASSPGGGRPEAFF
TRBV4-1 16 CASSQDGGQGAYEQYF
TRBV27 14 CASRWTGGSSPLHF
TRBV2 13 CASSRAEDTEAFF
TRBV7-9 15 CASSFYREAGQPQHF
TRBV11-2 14 CASSLVEVNTEAFF
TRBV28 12 CASHDLGYEQYF
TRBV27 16 CASRATYRTTNYGYTF
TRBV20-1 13 CSARDRESYEQYF
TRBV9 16 CASSVGGGRNTDTQYF
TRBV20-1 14 CSGSLTGTSYEQYF
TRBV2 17 CASSEEPLGPRFYEQYF
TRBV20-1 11 CSAGLNYGYTF
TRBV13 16 CASSLGPGGADGEQYF
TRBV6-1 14 CASSGIGTNEKLFF
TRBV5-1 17 CASSPDLGTSGTDTQYF